The 27 T cell receptor beta chains below were found in one sample sequenced in a study of CD8 T cells in ankylosing spondylitis. The study's findings and limits: Eight highly homologous variants formed a TCR beta motif that appeared characteristic of ankylosing spondylitis blood.

MiXCR, applied by TCRdb to the 5' RACE reads, yields one record per CDR3 protein. The profile covers roughly 370,000 distinct CDR3 sequences, with under 25% appearing a single time and 16% taken by the ten largest. Their antigens are not known. What was sequenced was blood, either unsorted or a sorted T cell fraction (not recorded which). The receptors were gathered from a male donor with ankylosing spondylitis.

This chain connects TRBV7-2 to TRBJ2-7, with 14 nucleotides matching TRBD2. The CDR3 consists of 18 residues. V shed 0 bases and J 0 bases; nucleotides not matched to a gene: 4. CDR1 and CDR2 from the germline V gene are SGHTA and FQGNSA. The CDR3 DNA reads as TGTGCCAGCAGCTTAGCGCGGACTAGCGGGGGGAGCTCCTACGAGCAGTACTTC. Translation gives CASSLARTSGGSSYEQYF.

This clonotype turned up a few times. V usage is TRBV28 and J usage is TRBJ2-5; TRBD2 matches 8 bases. J gave up 4 bases and V 5 bases, and 9 bases lay outside the gene matches. The germline gives CDR1 MDHEN, CDR2 SYDVKM. The CDR3 totals 15 residues. CDR3: CASSTGREGRETQYF. DNA of the CDR3: TGTGCCAGCAGTACCGGCCGGGAGGGGAGAGAGACCCAGTACTTC.

The V gene is TRBV7-2, the J gene TRBJ1-4, with a weak D call TRBD1 (5 bases). From germline, CDR1 is SGHTA and CDR2 FQGNSA. With 9 bases removed from V and 7 bases from J, the gap between germline ends came to 15 bases. This CDR3 is 13 amino acids long. For the CDR3, the DNA is TGTGCCAGTTCAGGGTCAATAGGTGAAAAACTGTTTTTT. Its protein is CASSGSIGEKLFF.

This clonotype showed up just a few times. V gene TRBV12-3 or TRBV12-4 combines with J gene TRBJ2-7; 7 bases map to TRBD2. This CDR3 comprises 15 residues. Unmatched junction bases numbered 10, after V lost 5 bases and J lost 3 bases. CDR3 in amino acids: CASSPSGDYLYEQYF. CDR3 in DNA: TGTGCCAGCAGTCCCAGCGGGGACTATCTCTACGAGCAGTACTTC.

V and J are TRBV7-2 and TRBJ2-3; D unresolved. CDR1 is SGHTA and CDR2 is FQGNSA in the germline V gene. The CDR3 contains 15 residues. V lost 1 base and J lost 6, with 14 bases in between. CDR3 nucleotide sequence: TGTGCCAGCAGCTTAGTATTAGCCCCCACTGATACGCAGTATTTT. Amino acids: CASSLVLAPTDTQYF.

The chain employs TRBV29-1 and TRBJ1-2; 9 bases line up with TRBD1. Per germline, CDR1 SQVTM and CDR2 ANQGSEA. This CDR3 is built from 13 residues. The V segment lost 7 bases and the J segment 6 bases; nucleotides outside the gene matches: 9. The CDR3 protein is CSALGTGYHGYTF. CDR3 coding DNA: TGCAGCGCCCTCGGGACAGGGTACCATGGCTACACCTTC. The full variable domain, in which reference TRBV29-1 and TRBJ1-2 provide the parts outside the CDR3, is SAVISQKPSRDICQRGTSLTIQCQVDSQVTMMFWYRQQPGQSLTLIATANQGSEATYESGFVIDKFPISRPNLTFSTLTVSNMSPEDSSIYLCSALGTGYHGYTFGSGTRLTVV.

The J gene is TRBJ2-4, the V gene TRBV29-1; a possible D gene is TRBD2 (6 bases). The germline V gene encodes CDR1 SQVTM and CDR2 ANQGSEA. The V gene lost 4 bases and the J gene lost 8 bases, with 12 bases spanning the gap. This CDR3 comprises 12 residues. In DNA form, the CDR3 reads TGCAGCGTTGGAGGAGGCGGGGACATTCAGTACTTC. Amino acid sequence: CSVGGGGDIQYF.

The chain links TRBV29-1 to TRBJ2-7, with 11 bases aligning to TRBD2. The V and J ends lost 5 bases and 6 bases, in that order; junction bases with no gene match: 18. The CDR3 sequence is 17 residues long. Looked up from germline, CDR1 is SQVTM and CDR2 is ANQGSEA. The chain's CDR3 is CSVSNLAGGSKFSEQYF. In DNA, the CDR3 is TGCAGCGTTAGTAATCTAGCGGGAGGATCCAAATTCTCCGAGCAGTACTTC.

In this sample, this clonotype turned up a few times. The chain combines TRBV18 with TRBJ2-6; tentatively, D is TRBD1 (5 bases). V was cut by 9 bases and J by 2 bases, with 20 bases left in between. The CDR3 spans 17 residues. Germline CDR1 KGHSH, CDR2 LQKENI. As DNA, the CDR3 is TGTGCCAGACCACCAGGGCAGACGACGACTGGGGCCAACGTCCTGACTTTC. Its translation: CARPPGQTTTGANVLTF.

The chain joins TRBV11-3 to TRBJ1-6, with TRBD1 identical over 8 bases. CDR3 size: 17 residues. The germline CDR1 and CDR2 sequences are SGHNT and YENEEA. The V and J ends lost 4 bases and 7 bases, in that order; junction bases with no gene match: 12. CDR3 nucleotide sequence: TGTGCCAGCAGCTCTAATTTTCGGACAGGGAAGAATTCACCCCTCCACTTT. Protein: CASSSNFRTGKNSPLHF.

The chain carries TRBV5-1 and TRBJ1-1, with D unresolved. This CDR3 has 14 amino acids. Trimming removed 1 base at V and 1 base at J, with 8 bases between. CDR1 and CDR2 (germline): SGHRS, YFSETQ. CDR3: CASSLSKANTEAFF. Written as DNA, the CDR3 is TGCGCCAGCAGCTTGAGTAAGGCGAACACTGAAGCTTTCTTT.

This clonotype was seen a few times. The CDR3 protein is CSASNRDDQPQHF. The CDR3 nucleotides read TGCAGTGCTAGTAATAGGGACGATCAGCCCCAGCATTTT. The chain couples TRBV20-1 to TRBJ1-5; weak D call: TRBD1 (5 bases). The V gene's germline CDR1 is DFQATT and CDR2 SNEGSKA (reference sequence). The CDR3 totals 13 residues. V lost 3 bases and J lost 5, with 11 bases in between.

The CDR3 sequence is CASGGGSSYEQYF. The CDR3, as DNA: TGTGCCAGCGGGGGGGGGAGTTCCTACGAGCAGTACTTC. The rearrangement links TRBV6-1 to TRBJ2-7, with 7 bases that match TRBD2. Germline V gives CDR1 MNHNS, CDR2 SASEGT. The CDR3 spans 13 residues. V lost 8 bases and J lost 1; bases outside the gene matches: 5.

The V call is TRBV20-1, the J call TRBJ2-5; weak D call: TRBD1 (6 bases). Between the trimmed V and J ends, which lost 0 bases and 2 bases, there was a span of 10 bases. Germline assignment: CDR1 DFQATT and CDR2 SNEGSKA (reference sequence). CDR3 length: 14 amino acids. CDR3 residues: CSARDPGHQETQYF. The CDR3 DNA follows: TGCAGTGCTAGAGATCCGGGACATCAAGAGACCCAGTACTTC.

This clonotype was seen a few times. V is TRBV6-5 and J is TRBJ2-1; 11 bases agree with TRBD2. V gave up 2 bases and J gave up 5 bases; unmatched junction bases: 5. CDR3 length: 16 amino acids. The germline V gene encodes CDR1 MNHEY and CDR2 SVGAGI. CDR3 nucleotide sequence: TGTGCCAGCAGTTACCACGGACTAGCGGGCCACAATGAGCAGTTCTTC. Amino acid sequence: CASSYHGLAGHNEQFF.

This chain connects TRBV5-6 to TRBJ2-6; maybe TRBD2 (7 bases). The germline V gene has CDR1 SGHDT and CDR2 YYEEEE. This CDR3 has 18 amino acids. V lost 3 bases to trimming and J lost 0 bases, with 16 bases between them. Written as DNA, the CDR3 is TGTGCCAGCAGCTACGTTTACAGGGAGGGCTCTGGGGCCAACGTCCTGACTTTC. As protein: CASSYVYREGSGANVLTF. Based on the CDR3 plus reference TRBV5-6 and TRBJ2-6, the full variable domain is DAGVTQSPTHLIKTRGQQVTLRCSPKSGHDTVSWYQQALGQGPQFIFQYYEEEERQRGNFPDRFSGHQFPNYSSELNVNALLLGDSALYLCASSYVYREGSGANVLTFGAGSRLTVL.

CDR3 nucleotides: TGTGCCAGCAACGAATACAGGGACCTTTACTACGAGCAGTACTTC. Encoded protein: CASNEYRDLYYEQYF. The chain recombines TRBV6-1 with TRBJ2-7, with a possible D match to TRBD1 (6 bases). Germline assignment: CDR1 MNHNS and CDR2 SASEGT. This CDR3 spans 15 amino acids. V was trimmed by 7 bases and J by 3 bases, leaving 19 bases between them.

This clonotype was picked up a small number of times. DNA for the CDR3: TGTGCCAGCAACCCCCCGAGGGAAGCAGATACGCAGTATTTT. The encoded protein is CASNPPREADTQYF. J is TRBJ2-3 and V is TRBV6-1; TRBD2 is a possible D gene (5 bases). The germline V gene has CDR1 MNHNS and CDR2 SASEGT. Trimming stripped 7 bases from V and 4 bases from J, with 15 bases between. The CDR3 length is 14 residues.

This clonotype was detected a few times. The chain combines TRBV20-1 with TRBJ2-1; possible D gene TRBD2, 6 bases. Germline V CDR1 and CDR2: DFQATT, SNEGSKA (reference sequence). The V end was cut by 6 bases, the J end by 2 bases, with 14 bases between. The CDR3 contains 14 residues. The CDR3 bases are TGCAGTGCGAGCCGGGACTCGCCCTACAATGAGCAGTTCTTC. This encodes CSASRDSPYNEQFF.

CDR3 DNA sequence: TGTGCCAGCAGCGTACAACCGGGACTAGCGGGAGCTAATGAGCAGTTCTTC. It specifies CASSVQPGLAGANEQFF. The chain couples TRBV9 to TRBJ2-1; 14 bases match TRBD2. Losses at the gene ends were 1 base for V and 7 bases for J; bases not matched to a gene: 7. This CDR3 has 17 amino acids. The germline V gene has CDR1 SGDLS and CDR2 YYNGEE.

The chain carries TRBV4-3 and TRBJ2-1; D call uncertain. There are 17 residues in the CDR3. V lost 4 bases, J lost 5 bases, and 21 bases lay in between. The germline V gene has CDR1 LGHNA and CDR2 YSLEER. The CDR3 reads CASSRQEEAYAHNEQFF. CDR3 sequence (DNA): TGCGCCAGCAGCCGCCAAGAAGAAGCTTACGCCCACAATGAGCAGTTCTTC.

This chain joins TRBV29-1 and TRBJ1-2, with 11 bases that match TRBD1. CDR1 and CDR2 from the germline V gene are SQVTM and ANQGSEA. CDR3 size: 14 residues. Losses at the gene ends were 7 bases for V and 4 bases for J; bases not matched to a gene: 8. CDR3 protein: CSARRTGGSYGYTF. The CDR3 coding sequence is TGCAGCGCTCGACGGACAGGGGGCTCCTATGGCTACACCTTC.

This clonotype has only a few counts. The chain carries TRBV9 and TRBJ2-7, with D perhaps being TRBD1 or TRBD2 (5 bases each). The germline V gene has CDR1 SGDLS and CDR2 YYNGEE. With 4 bases removed from V and 7 bases from J, the gap between germline ends came to 18 bases. This CDR3 is built from 14 residues. Written as DNA, the CDR3 is TGTGCCAGCAGCTCGGGTTTCCTTGGGGGAGAGCAGTACTTC. It codes for CASSSGFLGGEQYF. The whole variable domain, remainder taken from reference TRBV9 and TRBJ2-7, is DSGVTQTPKHLITATGQRVTLRCSPRSGDLSVYWYQQSLDQGLQFLIQYYNGEERAKGNILERFSAQQFPDLHSELNLSSLELGDSALYFCASSSGFLGGEQYFGPGTRLTVT.

At least ten counts were recorded for this clonotype. V is TRBV7-2 and J is TRBJ2-1; D is undetermined. The CDR3 extends over 12 amino acids. Germline-derived CDR1 and CDR2 are SGHTA and FQGNSA. Trimming removed 0 bases at V and 15 bases at J, with 12 bases between. The CDR3, as DNA: TGTGCCAGCAGCTTAGCTAACAGCGTGGGGTTCTTC. This translates into CASSLANSVGFF.

In its sample, this clonotype was seen once. The rearrangement uses TRBV5-4 and TRBJ1-3; 12 bases match TRBD1. The trim removed 4 bases at V and 1 base at J, leaving 3 bases unmatched. CDR1 and CDR2 (germline): SGHNT, YYREEE (reference sequence). This CDR3 comprises 16 residues. CDR3 region: CASSRDRGPSGNTIYF. The DNA for the CDR3 is TGTGCCAGCAGCCGGGACAGGGGGCCGTCTGGAAACACCATATATTTT. The complete variable domain, with remaining parts taken from reference TRBV5-4 and TRBJ1-3, reads ETGVTQSPTHLIKTRGQQVTLRCSSQSGHNTVSWYQQALGQGPQFIFQYYREEENGRGNFPPRFSGLQFPNYSSELNVNALELDDSALYLCASSRDRGPSGNTIYFGEGSWLTVV.

The chain has TRBV11-3 and TRBJ2-3; no firm D call. The CDR3 is 14 amino acids. Germline CDR1 SGHNT, CDR2 YENEEA. Trimming removed 3 bases at V and 2 bases at J, with 9 bases between. CDR3 nucleotides: TGTGCCAGCAGCTTCAATTCCATCACAGATACGCAGTATTTT. Translation gives CASSFNSITDTQYF. The full variable domain, in which reference TRBV11-3 and TRBJ2-3 provide the parts outside the CDR3, is EAGVVQSPRYKIIEKKQPVAFWCNPISGHNTLYWYLQNLGQGPELLIRYENEEAVDDSQLPKDRFSAERLKGVDSTLKIQPAELGDSAVYLCASSFNSITDTQYFGPGTRLTVL.

The table lists this clonotype with a few counts. This chain connects TRBV20-1 to TRBJ2-3, with 14 bases fitting TRBD2. Trimming cost V 3 bases and J 9 bases; bases outside gene matches: 8. Germline lookup yields CDR1 DFQATT and CDR2 SNEGSKA (reference sequence). The length of the CDR3 is 15 residues. CDR3 in amino acids: CSASPSGLAGETQYF. DNA of the CDR3: TGCAGTGCTAGCCCCTCGGGACTAGCGGGAGAAACGCAGTATTTT.